This T cell receptor beta chain is from a study of T cell responses to AZD1222 COVID-19 vaccine (dated by TCRdb to 2020 to 2023). Concerning the study at large: AZD1222 recipients given second doses at about 4 weeks or at about 12 weeks were pooled, since spike-specific TCR depth and breadth were not found to differ between the two schedules. A total of 233 trial participants underwent TCR sequencing, of whom some 210 received two doses of AZD1222 and around 25 received two doses of the MenACWY control vaccine. Trial participants were enrolled by age into subgroups of 18-55, 56-69 and 70-plus years, and around 150, 29 and 61 TCR-sequenced participants, respectively, were included in these subgroups.

About this clone: Its antigen target is currently unknown. Base qualities are not recorded, but no much larger clone differs from it by a single base.

Study-wide conclusions, independent of this receptor: The vaccine-associated CD4 TCRs covered the entire spike protein, and the dominant responses fell in regions 160-218 and 743-854. In the small 56-69-year group, the increase in depth fell short of significance, most likely because of low power. Reportedly, almost half of the unique spike-specific TCRs recognized epitopes lying outside the regions that are mutated in the B.1.351 and B.1.1.7 variants. A significant rise in spike-specific TCR breadth and depth was observed after two AZD1222 doses relative to day 0 and relative to MenACWY recipients. Conclusions about previously exposed vaccinees are limited because only 6 or 7 AZD1222 recipients were SARS-CoV-2 seropositive at baseline. Because no samples from the day 14 peak response were available, repertoires could be characterized only after the peak T cell response. Participants were mostly white British and included more females than males, and it was suggested by the authors that clonal diversity may have been underestimated.

CDR1 LNHDA and CDR2 SQIVND are derived from the germline V gene (reference sequence). V loses 3 bases, J loses 4 bases, and the germline ends lie 15 bases apart. The CDR3, cysteine through phenylalanine, is 15 amino acids long. The sequence is cut down to CDR3 DNA, 45 bases in frame from base 1. Reading the label with the study, this specimen's time point is: baseline before first vaccination. Samples from vaccinated people were obtained from the UK trials COV001 and COV002, which included a single-blind randomized controlled phase 2/3 trial of AZD1222 (ChAdOx1 nCoV-19) in healthy adults. For TCRbeta chain sequencing, PBMC samples from trial participants were taken at day 0 and at day 28 after the second dose. The CDR3 regions of human TCRbeta chains were subjected to immunosequencing. The study's processing was this. Repertoire TCRs were checked for matches against a reference library of SARS-CoV-2-specific TCRs that had been generated using the MIRA antigen-specificity platform. Breadth was defined as the fraction of unique TCRs that were SARS-CoV-2-associated. Depth was defined as the fraction of total T cells that were SARS-CoV-2-associated. Using the MIRA data, each spike-specific TCR was mapped to the spike region that the TCR reacts to and placed in a CD4 or CD8 class. Log10-transformed breadth and depth values were compared by one-way ANOVA with Sidak's multiple comparisons tests. As stored in TCRdb, this immuneACCESS dataset retains in-frame rearrangements with V and J assigned. A fraction of the clones does not appear; measured against another copy, unresolved V genes explain less than half of the discrepancy, and the remainder lacks a known reason. The DNA gave D and trimming, while V, J and clone size come from that table. The sample table contains around 140,000 clones; only one count was recorded for roughly nine tenths of them. The ten largest clones capture about 1.5% of the sample.

The sequence was collected from an adult in good health. The specimen was peripheral blood, collected on day 0 of AZD1222 vaccination. This sequence uses TRBV19 and TRBJ1-1, with no confident D gene call. The nucleotides read TGTGCCAGTAGTATGGCAGGCTTCTTGGGCACTGAAGCTTTCTTT. The translation is CASSMAGFLGTEAFF. The CDR3 plus the reference TRBV19 and TRBJ1-1 genes for the other parts give the full variable domain: DGGITQSPKYLFRKEGQNVTLSCEQNLNHDAMYWYRQDPGQGLRLIYYSQIVNDFQKGDIAEGYSVSREKKESFPLTVTSAQKNPTAFYLCASSMAGFLGTEAFFGQGTRLTVV.